The rows below give T cell receptor beta chains drawn from one sample of a study of T cell responses to AZD1222 COVID-19 vaccine. Sequenced by immunoSEQ multiplex PCR; TCRdb stores in-frame clones only, minus some. This table holds around 110,000 clones, around nine tenths found once. The input for sequencing was peripheral blood, taken on day 0 of AZD1222 vaccination. These receptors were collected from an adult in good health. Both conserved end residues are part of each CDR3. The order of the fields is clone size, V gene, D gene, J gene, CDR3 DNA, CDR3 protein. D genes are given only for firm matches. Where a row states a size, it is once, few, many or the class of an expanded clone; other rows omit it.

clone size: -
V gene: TRBV7-8
D gene: -
J gene: TRBJ2-7
CDR3 DNA: TGTGCCAGCAGCTGGGGCCGGAGCTCCTACGAGCAGTACTTC
CDR3 protein: CASSWGRSSYEQYF

clone size: -
V gene: TRBV7-2
D gene: -
J gene: TRBJ1-3
CDR3 DNA: TGTGCCAGCAGCTACTCGTCTAGCTCTGGAAACACCATATATTTT
CDR3 protein: CASSYSSSSGNTIYF

clone size: few
V gene: TRBV4-3
D gene: -
J gene: TRBJ1-1
CDR3 DNA: TGCGCCAGCAGCCAAGATCATCCGGGGAGTGACACTGAAGCTTTCTTT
CDR3 protein: CASSQDHPGSDTEAFF

clone size: -
V gene: TRBV2
D gene: -
J gene: TRBJ1-5
CDR3 DNA: TGTGCCAGCAGAGACCATAGCAATCAGCCCCAGCATTTT
CDR3 protein: CASRDHSNQPQHF

clone size: -
V gene: TRBV5-1
D gene: -
J gene: TRBJ1-2
CDR3 DNA: TGCGCCAGCAGCTTGGGAGGCGTTTCGGATGGCTACACCTTC
CDR3 protein: CASSLGGVSDGYTF

clone size: -
V gene: TRBV9
D gene: -
J gene: TRBJ2-1
CDR3 DNA: TGTGCCAGCAGCGTAGTTGGCGGGACCTACAATGAGCAGTTCTTC
CDR3 protein: CASSVVGGTYNEQFF

clone size: -
V gene: TRBV5-1
D gene: TRBD2
J gene: TRBJ2-1
CDR3 DNA: TGCGCCAGCAGCGCTCCGGGACTAGCGGGAGACCACAATGAGCAGTTCTTC
CDR3 protein: CASSAPGLAGDHNEQFF

clone size: -
V gene: TRBV7-9
D gene: TRBD1
J gene: TRBJ2-6
CDR3 DNA: TGTGCCAGCAGCTCGGACCGGGACAGGGGGCTCGGGGCCAACGTCCTGACTTTC
CDR3 protein: CASSSDRDRGLGANVLTF

clone size: -
V gene: TRBV7-8
D gene: TRBD1
J gene: TRBJ2-5
CDR3 DNA: TGTGCCAGCAGCTTAGCAGACAGGGAAGAGACCCAGTACTTC
CDR3 protein: CASSLADREETQYF

clone size: -
V gene: TRBV2
D gene: -
J gene: TRBJ1-2
CDR3 DNA: TGTGCCAGCAGGGACTCAGGGAGAGATGGCTACACCTTC
CDR3 protein: CASRDSGRDGYTF

clone size: -
V gene: TRBV27
D gene: -
J gene: TRBJ1-1
CDR3 DNA: TGTGCCAGCAGTTTAAAGGCCCTAGGTACTCGGAACACTGAAGCTTTCTTT
CDR3 protein: CASSLKALGTRNTEAFF

clone size: once
V gene: TRBV6-5
D gene: -
J gene: TRBJ2-7
CDR3 DNA: TGTGCCAGCAGTTACGAAGCAGCCTCCTACGAGCAGTACTTC
CDR3 protein: CASSYEAASYEQYF

clone size: few
V gene: TRBV2
D gene: -
J gene: TRBJ2-5
CDR3 DNA: TGTGCCAGCGGGACCGGGAGTTCCCTCCAGTACTTC
CDR3 protein: CASGTGSSLQYF

clone size: -
V gene: TRBV9
D gene: -
J gene: TRBJ2-3
CDR3 DNA: TGTGCCAGCAGCGCCCTACTCCGTCCGTCTGGCACAGATACGCAGTATTTT
CDR3 protein: CASSALLRPSGTDTQYF

clone size: -
V gene: TRBV18
D gene: -
J gene: TRBJ1-6
CDR3 DNA: TGTGCCAGCTCACCTAGCAATAATTCACCCCTCCACTTT
CDR3 protein: CASSPSNNSPLHF

clone size: -
V gene: TRBV28
D gene: TRBD1
J gene: TRBJ2-7
CDR3 DNA: TGTGCCATCACAGGGGGCGGGTTTCCCTACGAGCAGTACTTC
CDR3 protein: CAITGGGFPYEQYF

clone size: -
V gene: TRBV19
D gene: -
J gene: TRBJ2-7
CDR3 DNA: TGTGCCAGTAGCCGCCGAGGGCAGGACTACGAGCAGTACTTC
CDR3 protein: CASSRRGQDYEQYF

clone size: -
V gene: TRBV6-5
D gene: -
J gene: TRBJ1-5
CDR3 DNA: TGTGCCAGCAGTTACGACAGATTTAGCAATCAGCCCCAGCATTTT
CDR3 protein: CASSYDRFSNQPQHF

clone size: -
V gene: TRBV27
D gene: -
J gene: TRBJ1-2
CDR3 DNA: TGTGCCAGCAGTTTTGGGGGGGGCCCCTATGGCTACACCTTC
CDR3 protein: CASSFGGGPYGYTF

clone size: -
V gene: TRBV15
D gene: TRBD1
J gene: TRBJ2-7
CDR3 DNA: TGTGCCACCAGCAGAGCACGGGACAGGCCATCCTACGAGCAGTACTTC
CDR3 protein: CATSRARDRPSYEQYF

clone size: -
V gene: TRBV5-4
D gene: TRBD1
J gene: TRBJ1-4
CDR3 DNA: TGTGCCAGCAGCTCCCGTAAAGGCCAGGGGGCAACTAATGAAAAACTGTTTTTT
CDR3 protein: CASSSRKGQGATNEKLFF

clone size: -
V gene: TRBV6-5
D gene: -
J gene: TRBJ1-5
CDR3 DNA: TGTGCCAGCAGCCGAAGGGGACTCAAGCCCCAGCATTTT
CDR3 protein: CASSRRGLKPQHF

clone size: -
V gene: TRBV13
D gene: TRBD2
J gene: TRBJ2-7
CDR3 DNA: TGTGCCAGCCGCTTAGCGGGAGCATCTAGCGAGCAGTACTTC
CDR3 protein: CASRLAGASSEQYF

clone size: once
V gene: TRBV5-4
D gene: TRBD2
J gene: TRBJ2-7
CDR3 DNA: TGTGCCAGCAGCCCGGGACTAGCGGGAGTCGAGCAGTACTTC
CDR3 protein: CASSPGLAGVEQYF